What follows are 3 T cell receptor beta chains derived from one specimen sequenced in a study of CD8+ T cells in alopecia areata. The time point here: mouse skin 6 weeks after grafting, around onset of hair loss. The sequencing template was cDNA reverse transcribed from extracted RNA. The assay was immunoSEQ multiplex PCR, and TCRdb's table has in-frame clones only and misses some. The data show approximately 5,400 clones, with none appearing a single time. The sequencing here drew on skin, taken at week 6. The receptors were sampled from a C3H/HeJ mouse with alopecia areata. This strain has MHC haplotype H2-k.

Comment on this clone: Here the gene names and germline are mouse. The read terminates 4 residues ahead of where the CDR3 ends, so the germline J gene completes it. The chain combines TRBV13-2 with TRBJ2-1; 12 positions agree with TRBD1. The CDR3 is 17 residues long. Germline CDR1 reads NNHNN; CDR2 reads SYGAGS (reference sequence). V gave up 1 base and J gave up 3 bases; unmatched junction bases: 5. The CDR3 spells CASGDSRDRGLYAEQFF. The sequenced CDR3 bases are TGTGCCAGCGGTGATTCCCGGGACAGGGGGCTCTATGCT.

This clone showed up many times. Mouse names are used for the genes. Read sequence stops 3 residues before the CDR3 end, and the germline J gene provides the missing end. The gene calls are TRBV19 and TRBJ1-6, with D uncertain. TRBJ1-6 is an ORF for which the function is uncertain. The ends were cut back, 3 bases at V and 0 bases at J, with 4 bases in the middle. The CDR3 is made up of 14 amino acids. Germline loops: CDR1 FNHDT, CDR2 SITEND (reference sequence). The CDR3 bases that were read are TGTGCCAGCAGTACAGATTCCTATAATTCGCCC. Protein sequence: CASSTDSYNSP. The whole CDR3 sequence is CASSTDSYNSPLYF.

This clone has more than one count but fewer than ten. Genes and germline come from the mouse. The read ends 3 residues shy of where the CDR3 ends; the end is completed using the germline J gene. The chain combines TRBV13-1 with TRBJ1-6, with 8 bases fitting TRBD1. TRBJ1-6 is assigned to the ORF class and has an uncertain function. Germline V gene lookup returns CDR1 NSHNY and CDR2 SYGAGN. The CDR3 extends over 15 amino acids. V trimming: 3 bases; J trimming: 4 bases; junction bases outside the gene matches: 3. The CDR3 DNA, read in part, is TGTGCCAGCAGTGGCCGGGACAGGTATAATTCGCCC. Translation: CASSGRDRYNSP. The whole CDR3 protein is CASSGRDRYNSPLYF.